Described below is a single T cell receptor (beta chain) sequence and its context. The sample originates from a study of blood T cell repertoires in COVID-19. The ends were cut back, 4 bases at V and 11 bases at J, with 10 bases in the middle. Per germline, CDR1 SGHAT and CDR2 FQNNGV. The CDR3 is 11 amino acids. Measured with immunoSEQ multiplex PCR; TCRdb has only the in-frame clones, and not every one. The profile shows about 200,000 clones, about 89% of them singletons. This chain uses TRBV11-2 with TRBJ2-3; D gene ambiguous. The clonotype was recovered from a man aged 55 to 69 who had recovered from COVID-19. The specimen was peripheral blood. For the CDR3, the DNA is TGTGCCAGCAGCTCAGAGTACAGGCAGTATTTT. It translates to CASSSEYRQYF.